What follows is one T cell receptor beta chain and its context. Its antigen is unidentified. Germline V gives CDR1 SGHTA, CDR2 FQGTGA. The CDR3 extends over 15 amino acids. V was clipped by 3 bases and J by 3 bases; unmatched bases: 6. Sequenced by immunoSEQ multiplex PCR; TCRdb stores in-frame clones only, minus some. The profile shows 25,000 to 35,000 clones, 85% of them singletons. The source of the sample is a study of tissue T cells after allogeneic stem cell transplantation. General study points: Few T cell clones were shared across patients, but motif clusters showed tissue-specific shared signatures.

This sequence joins TRBV7-3 and TRBJ1-1; TRBD1 matches at 8 bases. Here the sequenced sample was blood, taken before transplantation. The sequence was collected from a woman aged 18-49 years who later had graft-versus-host disease after an allogeneic stem cell transplant. The DNA for the CDR3 is TGTGCCAGCAGCTTCACAGGGGGAGGAGACACTGAAGCTTTCTTT. As protein: CASSFTGGGDTEAFF.